This TCR beta chain was identified in a study of radiation and T cells in renal cell carcinoma. For the study at large: Nephrectomy followed 15 Gy stereotactic body radiation by 4 weeks.

Described time point: baseline pretreatment blood. Treatment specified: 15 Gy SBRT to primary tumor, nephrectomy 4 weeks later. Radiation-treated patients gave blood at baseline, week 2 and week 4. Whole-study findings and limits: Top tumor clonotypes rose in blood 2 weeks post-radiation, then contracted. Pretreatment tumor biopsies were lacking, so baseline clonotypes are unknown.

A word on this clone: As yet, its antigen is unknown.

The CDR3 runs 14 residues. V was cut by 2 bases and J by 4 bases, with 9 bases left in between. The germline CDR1 and CDR2 sequences are SNHLY and FYNNEI. Using immunoSEQ multiplex PCR, the repertoire was profiled, and TCRdb retains in-frame clones only, with some absent. The repertoire holds about 59,000 clones, with roughly three quarters as singletons. Sequences were derived from blood, sampled from a patient whose treatment included radiotherapy and nephrectomy. This receptor was taken from a man aged 55 to 70 with renal cell carcinoma. The rearrangement links TRBV2 to TRBJ1-5; no reliable D call. As DNA, the CDR3 is TGTGCCAGCAGTGAATTCGAAGGGAATCAGCCCCAGCATTTT. The encoded protein is CASSEFEGNQPQHF.